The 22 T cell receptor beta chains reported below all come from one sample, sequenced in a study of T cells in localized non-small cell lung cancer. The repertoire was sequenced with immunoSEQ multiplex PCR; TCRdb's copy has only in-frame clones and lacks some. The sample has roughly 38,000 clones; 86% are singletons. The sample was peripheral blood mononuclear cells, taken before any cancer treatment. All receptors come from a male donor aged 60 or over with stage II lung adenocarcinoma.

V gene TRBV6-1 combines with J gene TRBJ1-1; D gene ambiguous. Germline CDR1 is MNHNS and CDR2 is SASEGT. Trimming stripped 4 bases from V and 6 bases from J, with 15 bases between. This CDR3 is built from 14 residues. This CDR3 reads CASSGFRDSSEAFF. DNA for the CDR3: TGTGCCAGCAGTGGCTTCCGGGATTCATCTGAAGCTTTCTTT.

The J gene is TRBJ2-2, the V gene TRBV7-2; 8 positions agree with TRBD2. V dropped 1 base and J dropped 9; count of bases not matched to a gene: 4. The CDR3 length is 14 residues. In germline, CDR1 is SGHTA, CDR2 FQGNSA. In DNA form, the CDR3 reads TGTGCCAGCAGCTTAGGACTAGCGATCAGGGAGCTGTTTTTT. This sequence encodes CASSLGLAIRELFF. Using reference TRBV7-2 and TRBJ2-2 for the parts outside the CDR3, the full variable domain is GAGVSQSPSNKVTEKGKDVELRCDPISGHTALYWYRQSLGQGLEFLIYFQGNSAPDKSGLPSDRFSAERTGGSVSTLTIQRTQQEDSAVYLCASSLGLAIRELFFGEGSRLTVL.

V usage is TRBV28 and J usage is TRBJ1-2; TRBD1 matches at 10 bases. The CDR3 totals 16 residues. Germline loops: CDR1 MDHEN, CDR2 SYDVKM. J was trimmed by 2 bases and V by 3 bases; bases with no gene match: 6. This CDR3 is CASSFSGTGVNYGYTF. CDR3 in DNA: TGTGCCAGCAGTTTCTCCGGGACAGGGGTGAACTATGGCTACACCTTC.

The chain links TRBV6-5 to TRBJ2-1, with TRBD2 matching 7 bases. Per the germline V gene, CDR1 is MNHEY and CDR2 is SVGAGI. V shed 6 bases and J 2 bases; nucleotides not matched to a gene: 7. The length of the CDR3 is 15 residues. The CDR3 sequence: CASRRRGETYNEQFF. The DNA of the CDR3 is TGTGCCAGCAGACGTCGGGGGGAAACCTACAATGAGCAGTTCTTC.

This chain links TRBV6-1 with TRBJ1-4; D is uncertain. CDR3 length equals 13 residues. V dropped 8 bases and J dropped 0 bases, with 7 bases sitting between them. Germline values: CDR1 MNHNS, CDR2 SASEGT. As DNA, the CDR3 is TGTGCCAGCTCACCACCAACTAATGAAAAACTGTTTTTT. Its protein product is CASSPPTNEKLFF.

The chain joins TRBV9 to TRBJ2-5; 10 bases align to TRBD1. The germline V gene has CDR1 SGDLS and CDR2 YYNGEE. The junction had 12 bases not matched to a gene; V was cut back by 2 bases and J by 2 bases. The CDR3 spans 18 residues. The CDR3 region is CASSVSLMGDRGQETQYF. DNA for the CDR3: TGTGCCAGCAGCGTGAGTCTAATGGGGGACAGGGGTCAAGAGACCCAGTACTTC. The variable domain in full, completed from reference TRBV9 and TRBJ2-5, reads DSGVTQTPKHLITATGQRVTLRCSPRSGDLSVYWYQQSLDQGLQFLIQYYNGEERAKGNILERFSAQQFPDLHSELNLSSLELGDSALYFCASSVSLMGDRGQETQYFGPGTRLLVL.

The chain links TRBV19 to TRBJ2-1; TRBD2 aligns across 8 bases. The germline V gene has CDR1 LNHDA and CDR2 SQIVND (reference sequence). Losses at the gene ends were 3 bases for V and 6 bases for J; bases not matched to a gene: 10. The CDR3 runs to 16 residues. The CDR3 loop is CASSIPALAAGNEQFF. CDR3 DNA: TGTGCCAGTAGTATCCCCGCACTAGCGGCAGGCAATGAGCAGTTCTTC.

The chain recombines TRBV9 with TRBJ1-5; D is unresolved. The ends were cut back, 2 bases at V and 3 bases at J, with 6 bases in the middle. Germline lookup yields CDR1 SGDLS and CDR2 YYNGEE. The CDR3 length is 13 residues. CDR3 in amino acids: CASSVRPNQPQHF. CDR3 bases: TGTGCCAGCAGCGTTAGGCCCAATCAGCCCCAGCATTTT.

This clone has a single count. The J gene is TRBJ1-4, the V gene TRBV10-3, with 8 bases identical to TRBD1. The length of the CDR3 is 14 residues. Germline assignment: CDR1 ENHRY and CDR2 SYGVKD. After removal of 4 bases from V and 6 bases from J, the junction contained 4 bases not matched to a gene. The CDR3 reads CAISADRVHEKLFF. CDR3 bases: TGTGCCATCAGTGCGGACAGGGTCCATGAAAAACTGTTTTTT.

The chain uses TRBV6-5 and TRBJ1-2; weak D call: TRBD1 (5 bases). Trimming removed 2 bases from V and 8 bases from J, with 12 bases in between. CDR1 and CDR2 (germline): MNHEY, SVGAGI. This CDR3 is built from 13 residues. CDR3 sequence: CASSYVSGGGYTF. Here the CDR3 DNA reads TGTGCCAGCAGTTACGTTAGTGGGGGGGGCTACACCTTC.

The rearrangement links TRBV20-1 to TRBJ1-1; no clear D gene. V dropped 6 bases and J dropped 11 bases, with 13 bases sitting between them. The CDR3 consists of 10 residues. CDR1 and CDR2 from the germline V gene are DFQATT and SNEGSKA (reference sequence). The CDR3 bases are TGCAGTGCACAGCTACTGGGGGCTTTCTTT. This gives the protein CSAQLLGAFF.

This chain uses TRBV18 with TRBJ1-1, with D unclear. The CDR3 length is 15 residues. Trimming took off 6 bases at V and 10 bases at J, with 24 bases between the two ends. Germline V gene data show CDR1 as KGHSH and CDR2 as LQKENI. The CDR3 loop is CASSPRLMRAGGAFF. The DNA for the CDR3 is TGTGCCAGCTCCCCTAGATTAATGAGAGCTGGCGGAGCTTTCTTT.

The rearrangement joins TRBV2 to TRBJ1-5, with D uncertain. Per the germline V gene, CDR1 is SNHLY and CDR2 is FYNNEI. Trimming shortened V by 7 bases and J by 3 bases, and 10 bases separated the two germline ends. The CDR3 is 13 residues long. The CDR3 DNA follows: TGTGCCAGCATGGGAAATGCCAATCAGCCCCAGCATTTT. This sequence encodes CASMGNANQPQHF.

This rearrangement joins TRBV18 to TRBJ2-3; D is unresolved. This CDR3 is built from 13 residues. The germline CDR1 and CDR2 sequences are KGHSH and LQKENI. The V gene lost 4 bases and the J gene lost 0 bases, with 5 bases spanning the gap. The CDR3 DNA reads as TGTGCCAGCTCACGTTTAAGCACAGATACGCAGTATTTT. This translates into CASSRLSTDTQYF.

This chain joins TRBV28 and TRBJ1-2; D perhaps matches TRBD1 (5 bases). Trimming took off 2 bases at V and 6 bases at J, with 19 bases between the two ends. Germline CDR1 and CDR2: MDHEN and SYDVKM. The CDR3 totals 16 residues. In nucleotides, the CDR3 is TGTGCCAGCAGTTTACGGGGCATGAGGGGCGTTAATGGCTACACCTTC. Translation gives CASSLRGMRGVNGYTF.

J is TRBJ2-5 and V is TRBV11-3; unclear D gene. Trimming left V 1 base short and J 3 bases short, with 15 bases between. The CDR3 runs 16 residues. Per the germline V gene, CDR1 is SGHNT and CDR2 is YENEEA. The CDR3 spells CASSLGGAPSEETQYF. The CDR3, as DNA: TGTGCCAGCAGCTTAGGGGGTGCCCCCTCGGAAGAGACCCAGTACTTC.

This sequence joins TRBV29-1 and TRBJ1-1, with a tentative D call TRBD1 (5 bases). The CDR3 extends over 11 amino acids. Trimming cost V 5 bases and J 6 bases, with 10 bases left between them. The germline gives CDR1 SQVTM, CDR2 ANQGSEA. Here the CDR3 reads CSVLGPPEAFF. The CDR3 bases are TGCAGCGTTTTGGGGCCCCCTGAAGCTTTCTTT. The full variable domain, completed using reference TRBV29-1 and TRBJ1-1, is SAVISQKPSRDICQRGTSLTIQCQVDSQVTMMFWYRQQPGQSLTLIATANQGSEATYESGFVIDKFPISRPNLTFSTLTVSNMSPEDSSIYLCSVLGPPEAFFGQGTRLTVV.

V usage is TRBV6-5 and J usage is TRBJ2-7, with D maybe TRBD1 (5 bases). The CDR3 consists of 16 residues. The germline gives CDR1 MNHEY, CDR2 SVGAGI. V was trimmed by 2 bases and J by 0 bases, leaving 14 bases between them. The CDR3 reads CASSYDGQSSSYEQYF. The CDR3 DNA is TGTGCCAGCAGTTACGATGGACAATCGAGCTCCTACGAGCAGTACTTC.

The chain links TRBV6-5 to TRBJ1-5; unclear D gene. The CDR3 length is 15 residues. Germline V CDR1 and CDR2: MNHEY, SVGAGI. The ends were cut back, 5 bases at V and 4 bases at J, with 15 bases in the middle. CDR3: CASSKGLHMNQPQHF. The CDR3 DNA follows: TGTGCCAGCAGTAAGGGTTTACATATGAATCAGCCCCAGCATTTT.

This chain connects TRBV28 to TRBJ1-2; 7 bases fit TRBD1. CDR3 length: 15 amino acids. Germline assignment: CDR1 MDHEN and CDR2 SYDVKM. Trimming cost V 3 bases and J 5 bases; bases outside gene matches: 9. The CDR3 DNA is TGTGCCAGCAGTTTGCCTCAGGGGGTGGGATATGGCTACACCTTC. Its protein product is CASSLPQGVGYGYTF.

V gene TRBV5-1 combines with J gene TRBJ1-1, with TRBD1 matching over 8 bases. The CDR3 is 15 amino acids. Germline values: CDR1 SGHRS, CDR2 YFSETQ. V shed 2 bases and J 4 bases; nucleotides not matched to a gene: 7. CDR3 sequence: CASSFSQGAGTEAFF. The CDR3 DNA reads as TGCGCCAGCAGCTTTTCTCAGGGGGCGGGCACTGAAGCTTTCTTT.

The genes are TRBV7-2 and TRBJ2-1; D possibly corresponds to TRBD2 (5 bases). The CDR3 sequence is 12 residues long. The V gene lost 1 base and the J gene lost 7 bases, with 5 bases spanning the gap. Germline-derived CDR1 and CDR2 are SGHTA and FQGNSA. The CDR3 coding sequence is TGTGCCAGCAGCTTAGTAGCGAATGAGCAGTTCTTC. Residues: CASSLVANEQFF.